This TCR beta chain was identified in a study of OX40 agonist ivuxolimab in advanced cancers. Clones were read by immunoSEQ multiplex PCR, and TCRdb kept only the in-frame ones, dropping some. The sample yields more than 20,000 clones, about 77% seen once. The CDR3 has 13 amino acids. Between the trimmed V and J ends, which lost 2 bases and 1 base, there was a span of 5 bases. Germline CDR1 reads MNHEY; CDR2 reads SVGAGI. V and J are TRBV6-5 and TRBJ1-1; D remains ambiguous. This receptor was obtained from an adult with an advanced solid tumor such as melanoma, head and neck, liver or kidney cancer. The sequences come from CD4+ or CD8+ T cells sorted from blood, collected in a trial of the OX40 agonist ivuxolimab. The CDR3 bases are TGTGCCAGCAGTTACAACCCGAACACTGAAGCTTTCTTT. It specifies CASSYNPNTEAFF.